Presented here are 26 T cell receptor beta chains from one specimen sequenced in a study of cytomegalovirus exposure and HLA in healthy donors. Use of 60 Vbeta and 13 Jbeta primers characterized the PCR. Libraries were prepared by immunoSEQ multiplex PCR; TCRdb keeps only in-frame clonotypes and omits some of them. The data contain about 120,000 clones, around 84% of them singletons. The specimen was PBMCs. These TCRs come from a woman aged 25 to 39 in good health and CMV-seropositive.

This chain joins TRBV5-8 and TRBJ2-3, with 7 bases that match TRBD1. After removal of 0 bases from V and 4 bases from J, the junction contained 5 bases not matched to a gene. The length of the CDR3 is 15 residues. Germline CDR1 SGHTS, CDR2 YDEGEE. The CDR3 sequence: CASSLEGGAPDTQYF. In DNA form, the CDR3 reads TGTGCCAGCAGCTTGGAAGGGGGCGCCCCAGATACGCAGTATTTT.

This clone was detected only a few times. CDR3 amino acids: CASSLAEGPYEQYF. The CDR3 coding sequence is TGCGCCAGCAGCTTGGCTGAGGGCCCTTACGAGCAGTACTTC. This chain joins TRBV5-1 and TRBJ2-7, with TRBD2 as a possible D gene (5 bases). V gave up 0 bases and J gave up 4 bases, with 11 bases separating them. The CDR3 has 14 amino acids. CDR1 and CDR2 from the germline V gene are SGHRS and YFSETQ. Complete variable domain (other parts from reference TRBV5-1 and TRBJ2-7): KAGVTQTPRYLIKTRGQQVTLSCSPISGHRSVSWYQQTPGQGLQFLFEYFSETQRNKGNFPGRFSGRQFSNSRSEMNVSTLELGDSALYLCASSLAEGPYEQYFGPGTRLTVT.

The rearrangement uses TRBV10-3 and TRBJ1-3, with TRBD1 identical over 8 bases. Germline-derived CDR1 and CDR2 are ENHRY and SYGVKD. This CDR3 contains 15 residues. Losses at the gene ends were 3 bases for V and 4 bases for J; bases not matched to a gene: 5. The CDR3 loop is CAISDSRTGGNTIYF. DNA for the CDR3: TGTGCCATCAGTGACTCCCGGACAGGGGGAAACACCATATATTTT.

CDR3 region: CASSLFFRGQGAGGYTF. CDR3 bases: TGTGCCAGCAGCTTATTTTTTCGGGGACAGGGGGCTGGTGGCTACACCTTC. This chain uses TRBV7-2 with TRBJ1-2; 12 nucleotides line up with TRBD1. CDR1 and CDR2 (germline): SGHTA, FQGNSA. Trimming at V came to 2 bases and at J to 7 bases, leaving 11 bases not matched to a gene. This CDR3 has 17 residues.

The table lists this clone with a few counts. V gene TRBV4-3 combines with J gene TRBJ1-1; TRBD1 is a possible D gene (5 bases). Germline loops: CDR1 LGHNA, CDR2 YSLEER. This CDR3 spans 13 amino acids. V gave up 1 base and J gave up 11 bases, with 14 bases separating them. The CDR3 spells CASSQVISGGAFF. CDR3 sequence (DNA): TGCGCCAGCAGCCAAGTAATTTCGGGGGGGGCTTTCTTT.

The chain employs TRBV25-1 and TRBJ1-3, with D unclear. Trimming removed 6 bases at V and 0 bases at J, with 12 bases between. Germline V CDR1 and CDR2: MGHDK, SYGVNS. This CDR3 has 15 amino acids. The CDR3 region has the DNA TGTGCCAGCAGGGCCGGGTACCCCTCTGGAAACACCATATATTTT. Amino acids: CASRAGYPSGNTIYF. The full variable domain, rest sourced from reference TRBV25-1 and TRBJ1-3, is EADIYQTPRYLVIGTGKKITLECSQTMGHDKMYWYQQDPGMELHLIHYSYGVNSTEKGDLSSESTVSRIRTEHFPLTLESARPSHTSQYLCASRAGYPSGNTIYFGEGSWLTVV.

The chain carries TRBV5-6 and TRBJ2-5; 8 bases are shared with TRBD2. From germline, CDR1 is SGHDT and CDR2 YYEEEE. Trimming cost V 1 base and J 4 bases; bases outside gene matches: 3. The CDR3 sequence is 14 residues long. CDR3 coding DNA: TGTGCCAGCAGCTTGAGTCGGGAGGGAGAGACCCAGTACTTC. This sequence encodes CASSLSREGETQYF.

The V and J genes are TRBV28 and TRBJ2-7; weak D call: TRBD2 (6 bases). The germline CDR1 and CDR2 sequences are MDHEN and SYDVKM. This CDR3 spans 12 amino acids. The V and J ends lost 2 bases and 5 bases respectively, with 7 bases between them. CDR3 sequence reads: CASSLGGDEQYF. In DNA, the CDR3 is TGTGCCAGCAGTTTAGGAGGGGACGAGCAGTACTTC. Supplemented by reference TRBV28 and TRBJ2-7, the full variable domain reads DVKVTQSSRYLVKRTGEKVFLECVQDMDHENMFWYRQDPGLGLRLIYFSYDVKMKEKGDIPEGYSVSREKKERFSLILESASTNQTSMYLCASSLGGDEQYFGPGTRLTVT.

There are a few counts of this clone. J is TRBJ1-4 and V is TRBV4-2; D not resolved. Trimming stripped 0 bases from V and 4 bases from J, with 12 bases between. Germline V lookup: CDR1 LGHNA, CDR2 YNFKEQ. This CDR3 contains 16 residues. CDR3 amino acids: CASSQESARVNEKLFF. For the CDR3, the DNA is TGTGCCAGCAGCCAAGAGAGTGCCCGGGTTAATGAAAAACTGTTTTTT.

V is TRBV19 and J is TRBJ1-5; 8 nucleotides align to TRBD1. This CDR3 spans 13 amino acids. CDR1 is LNHDA and CDR2 is SQIVND in the germline V gene (reference sequence). After removal of 6 bases from V and 2 bases from J, the junction contained 0 bases not matched to a gene. The CDR3 DNA sequence: TGTGCCAGTAGGGACAGGGGCAATCAGCCCCAGCATTTT. This translates into CASRDRGNQPQHF.

This clone has more than one count but fewer than ten. This chain uses TRBV19 with TRBJ1-2; tentatively, D is TRBD1 (6 bases). With 7 bases removed from V and 4 bases from J, the gap between germline ends came to 16 bases. Germline values: CDR1 LNHDA, CDR2 SQIVND (reference sequence). There are 14 residues in the CDR3. The CDR3 loop is CASTTGLPIYGYTF. The CDR3 nucleotides are TGTGCCAGTACGACAGGACTCCCGATCTATGGCTACACCTTC. The full variable domain, completed using reference TRBV19 and TRBJ1-2, is DGGITQSPKYLFRKEGQNVTLSCEQNLNHDAMYWYRQDPGQGLRLIYYSQIVNDFQKGDIAEGYSVSREKKESFPLTVTSAQKNPTAFYLCASTTGLPIYGYTFGSGTRLTVV.

The rearrangement uses TRBV30 and TRBJ1-2; 8 nucleotides agree with TRBD1. The length of the CDR3 is 19 residues. Germline V gene lookup returns CDR1 GTSNPN and CDR2 SVGIG (reference sequence). V trimming: 4 bases; J trimming: 1 base; junction bases outside the gene matches: 20. CDR3 coding DNA: TGTGCCTGGACTACCTTGGGGGACAGGTTAATTTTCAGTAACTATGGCTACACCTTC. Amino acid sequence: CAWTTLGDRLIFSNYGYTF.

The chain couples TRBV2 to TRBJ1-3, with no clear D. This CDR3 spans 13 amino acids. Trimming cost V 4 bases and J 3 bases, with 7 bases left between them. Looked up from germline, CDR1 is SNHLY and CDR2 is FYNNEI. The CDR3 spells CASSVEGGNTIYF. The DNA for the CDR3 is TGTGCCAGCAGTGTCGAGGGTGGAAACACCATATATTTT. Variable domain in full (rest from reference TRBV2 and TRBJ1-3): EPEVTQTPSHQVTQMGQEVILRCVPISNHLYFYWYRQILGQKVEFLVSFYNNEISEKSEIFDDQFSVERPDGSNFTLKIRSTKLEDSAMYFCASSVEGGNTIYFGEGSWLTVV.

This chain links TRBV19 with TRBJ1-1, with 8 bases fitting TRBD1. The CDR3 loop spans 17 amino acids. Looked up from germline, CDR1 is LNHDA and CDR2 is SQIVND (reference sequence). The ends lost 6 bases at V and 1 base at J; junction bases unmatched: 13. The CDR3 DNA reads as TGTGCCAGTAGCAGTCTACAGGGGGGGTCGAGGAACACTGAAGCTTTCTTT. Translated, it gives CASSSLQGGSRNTEAFF.

This rearrangement joins TRBV4-1 to TRBJ2-7, with D possibly TRBD2 on 6 matching bases. V lost 1 base to trimming and J lost 3 bases, with 28 bases between them. The germline gives CDR1 MGHRA, CDR2 YSYEKL. The CDR3 totals 20 residues. CDR3 bases: TGCGCCAGCAGCCAAGTTGGGCCCAGGGAAGGGAGACTAGAGGACTACGAGCAGTACTTC. Protein sequence: CASSQVGPREGRLEDYEQYF.

The chain carries TRBV29-1 and TRBJ2-7, with a possible D match to TRBD2 (5 bases). Germline V gene sequence: CDR1 SQVTM, CDR2 ANQGSEA. The V and J ends lost 4 bases and 3 bases respectively, with 10 bases between them. The CDR3 is 12 amino acids. The CDR3, as DNA: TGCAGCGTTGTCTCCGGGGTCTACGAGCAGTACTTC. Amino acid sequence: CSVVSGVYEQYF.

The genes are TRBV6-5 and TRBJ2-7; 7 positions agree with TRBD1. There are 13 residues in the CDR3. Germline lookup yields CDR1 MNHEY and CDR2 SVGAGI. Trimming at V came to 4 bases and at J to 5 bases, leaving 5 bases not matched to a gene. CDR3 bases: TGTGCCAGCAGTTCCCTGACAGGGCACGAGCAGTACTTC. It codes for CASSSLTGHEQYF.

The V and J genes are TRBV28 and TRBJ2-7; D is perhaps TRBD1 (5 bases). Looked up from germline, CDR1 is MDHEN and CDR2 is SYDVKM. The CDR3 is made up of 13 amino acids. V gave up 3 bases and J gave up 3 bases, with 9 bases separating them. CDR3 in DNA: TGTGCCAGCAGTTTTGGCAGGGTCTACGAGCAGTACTTC. Encoded protein: CASSFGRVYEQYF.

V is TRBV4-3 and J is TRBJ2-1; 11 nucleotides agree with TRBD2. V trimming: 1 base; J trimming: 2 bases; junction bases outside the gene matches: 7. The CDR3 loop spans 18 amino acids. Germline V lookup: CDR1 LGHNA, CDR2 YSLEER. The CDR3 spells CASSQGYTLAGAYNEQFF. Written as DNA, the CDR3 is TGCGCCAGCAGCCAAGGGTATACACTAGCGGGGGCCTACAATGAGCAGTTCTTC.

The chain couples TRBV10-3 to TRBJ2-5; the match to TRBD1 covers 7 bases. The tail of the sequence fits TRBJ2-7 better, so the J call may be wrong. Germline V gene lookup returns CDR1 ENHRY and CDR2 SYGVKD. The CDR3 is 11 amino acids. CDR3: CAIRQGSEQYF. The CDR3 region has the DNA TGTGCCATCAGACAGGGGTCCGAGCAGTACTTC.

The rearrangement joins TRBV7-2 to TRBJ2-2; D is perhaps TRBD1 (6 bases). V was clipped by 4 bases and J by 1 base, with 13 bases between them. Germline V CDR1 and CDR2: SGHTA, FQGNSA. This CDR3 has 16 amino acids. This CDR3 is CASSSTPGQNTGELFF. Here the CDR3 DNA reads TGTGCCAGCAGCTCTACTCCGGGACAGAACACCGGGGAGCTGTTTTTT.

This chain links TRBV27 with TRBJ2-7; TRBD2 agrees at 10 bases. The CDR3 covers 15 residues. Per the germline V gene, CDR1 is MNHEY and CDR2 is SMNVEV (reference sequence). V shed 3 bases, J shed 3 bases, and the junction held 5 bases outside the gene matches. CDR3 nucleotides: TGTGCCAGCAGTTTGAAACTAGCGGGGTTCTACGAGCAGTACTTC. This translates into CASSLKLAGFYEQYF.

The V call is TRBV28, the J call TRBJ2-7, with D uncertain. V dropped 5 bases and J dropped 3 bases, with 11 bases sitting between them. This CDR3 is built from 13 residues. The germline V gene has CDR1 MDHEN and CDR2 SYDVKM. CDR3 amino acids: CASSPAALYEQYF. The DNA of the CDR3 is TGTGCCAGCAGTCCCGCGGCCCTCTACGAGCAGTACTTC.

This sequence joins TRBV15 and TRBJ1-5; D is uncertain. CDR3 size: 17 residues. Trimming removed 6 bases at V and 2 bases at J, with 20 bases between. Per the germline V gene, CDR1 is LNHNV and CDR2 is YYDKDF (reference sequence). The CDR3, as DNA: TGTGCCACCAGAGAAAGGTCGGGTCCCGGGGGCAATCAGCCCCAGCATTTT. It translates to CATRERSGPGGNQPQHF. Drawing the rest from reference TRBV15 and TRBJ1-5, the complete variable domain is DAMVIQNPRYQVTQFGKPVTLSCSQTLNHNVMYWYQQKSSQAPKLLFHYYDKDFNNEADTPDNFQSRRPNTSFCFLDIRSPGLGDTAMYLCATRERSGPGGNQPQHFGDGTRLSIL.

The chain combines TRBV7-3 with TRBJ1-6; TRBD1 might be the D (6 bases). The CDR3 runs 14 residues. V was clipped by 3 bases and J by 7 bases, with 10 bases between them. Germline CDR1 SGHTA, CDR2 FQGTGA. The CDR3 spells CASSLTGRNSPLHF. The DNA of the CDR3 is TGTGCCAGCAGCTTGACAGGAAGAAATTCACCCCTCCACTTT.

The gene calls are TRBV7-3 and TRBJ2-5; 14 positions agree with TRBD2. V lost 2 bases to trimming and J lost 2 bases; unmatched junction nucleotides: 1. Looked up from germline, CDR1 is SGHTA and CDR2 is FQGTGA. CDR3 length: 16 amino acids. This chain's CDR3 is CASSLGTSGGQETQYF. The CDR3 DNA reads as TGTGCCAGCAGCTTAGGGACTAGCGGGGGACAAGAGACCCAGTACTTC.